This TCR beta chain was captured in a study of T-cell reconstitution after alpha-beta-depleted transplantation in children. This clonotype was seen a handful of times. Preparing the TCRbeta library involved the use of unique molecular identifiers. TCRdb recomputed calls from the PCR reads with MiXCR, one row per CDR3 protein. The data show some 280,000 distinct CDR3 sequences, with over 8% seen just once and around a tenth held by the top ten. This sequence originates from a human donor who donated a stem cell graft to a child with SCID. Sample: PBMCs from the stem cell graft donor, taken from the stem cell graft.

The CDR3 sequence: CASSLGDTTSTGELFF. CDR3 nucleotide sequence: TGCGCCAGCAGCTTGGGGGACACGACGAGCACCGGGGAGCTGTTTTTT. The chain links TRBV5-1 to TRBJ2-2, with D possibly being TRBD1 (6 bases). V shed 0 bases and J shed 4 bases, with 13 bases lying between them. The germline gives CDR1 SGHRS, CDR2 YFSETQ. This CDR3 contains 16 residues.